One and the same sample provided the 18 T cell receptor beta chains below, sequenced in a study of blood T cells in healthy people across ages. A second PCR of about 7 to 11 cycles used a sample-barcoded 5' primer and a J-beta primer mix. TCRdb recomputed calls from the 5' RACE reads with MiXCR, one row per CDR3 protein. The sample lists roughly 800,000 distinct CDR3 sequences, 58% seen once, with 22% in the top ten. Sequenced: blood. The receptors derive from a man younger than 40 in good health.

The chain carries TRBV20-1 and TRBJ2-1; 10 positions match TRBD2. Per germline, CDR1 DFQATT and CDR2 SNEGSKA (reference sequence). The CDR3 covers 15 residues. V was clipped by 3 bases and J by 3 bases; unmatched bases: 5. CDR3 in amino acids: CSASREREGYNEQFF. The CDR3, as DNA: TGCAGTGCTAGCCGGGAGCGGGAGGGCTACAATGAGCAGTTCTTC.

This clonotype was observed a single time. The chain combines TRBV2 with TRBJ2-4, with TRBD2 as a possible D gene (6 bases). The end of the DNA is better explained by TRBJ2-7, so the J call may be wrong. The CDR3 has 19 residues. Germline-derived CDR1 and CDR2 are SNHLY and FYNNEI. The CDR3 DNA is TGTGCCAGCAGACCGCGAGTGACGGGAGCGAACTGGGTGGTCTACGAGCAGTACTTC. Residues: CASRPRVTGANWVVYEQYF.

This clonotype was found a few times. The V call is TRBV20-1, the J call TRBJ2-5; D uncertain. The last part of the DNA fits TRBJ2-7 better; the J call may be wrong. Per germline, CDR1 DFQATT and CDR2 SNEGSKA (reference sequence). The CDR3 has 10 residues. The CDR3 is CSASGDEQYF. CDR3 DNA: TGCAGTGCTAGTGGGGACGAGCAGTACTTC.

Comment on this clonotype: A read error may explain this, as a much larger clone is one base away. The chain carries TRBV4-2 and TRBJ2-5; the D gene is possibly TRBD2 (5 bases). The germline V gene encodes CDR1 LGHNA and CDR2 YNFKEQ. There are 16 residues in the CDR3. The CDR3 spells CASNQDSGLKGETQYF. The CDR3 DNA sequence: TGTGCCAGCAACCAAGATTCCGGACTCAAAGGGGAGACCCAGTACTTC.

The rearrangement joins TRBV27 to TRBJ2-7; D remains unclear. V was cut by 3 bases and J by 1 base, with 13 bases left in between. This CDR3 comprises 15 residues. Germline assignment: CDR1 MNHEY and CDR2 SMNVEV (reference sequence). As DNA, the CDR3 is TGTGCCAGCAGTTTTAGAAGCTCCATGTCCTACGAGCAGTACTTC. It yields the protein CASSFRSSMSYEQYF.

The gene calls are TRBV2 and TRBJ2-5, with a tentative D call TRBD2 (5 bases). Germline assignment: CDR1 SNHLY and CDR2 FYNNEI. V lost 1 base to trimming and J lost 2 bases, with 11 bases between them. The CDR3 extends over 15 amino acids. The CDR3 DNA reads as TGTGCCAGCAGTGAAGGTGTGTGGACTCAAGAGACCCAGTACTTC. Residues: CASSEGVWTQETQYF.

The chain is built from TRBV6-2 or TRBV6-3 and TRBJ2-6, with a weak D call TRBD1 (6 bases). This CDR3 is built from 19 residues. In germline, CDR1 is MNHEY, CDR2 SVGEGT. Trimming left V 9 bases short and J 0 bases short, with 24 bases between. In DNA, the CDR3 is TGTGCCAGTACTGACTCTCCCCGGGACATCTACTCTGGGGCCAACGTCCTGACTTTC. The encoded protein is CASTDSPRDIYSGANVLTF.

This chain joins TRBV20-1 and TRBJ2-4; D is possibly TRBD2 (6 bases). The germline V gene has CDR1 DFQATT and CDR2 SNEGSKA (reference sequence). The CDR3 covers 18 residues. V was cut by 5 bases and J by 1 base, with 24 bases left in between. The CDR3 coding sequence is TGCAGTGCTCAAACTTGGCGGGGAGACCGCGTTGCCAAAAACATTCAGTACTTC. Protein sequence: CSAQTWRGDRVAKNIQYF.

This clonotype was seen a handful of times. This chain uses TRBV6-5 with TRBJ2-5; possibly TRBD2 for D (5 bases). V lost 5 bases to trimming and J lost 4 bases, with 14 bases between them. CDR3 size: 14 residues. Germline V CDR1 and CDR2: MNHEY, SVGAGI. The CDR3: CASSPTRDGETQYF. CDR3 bases: TGTGCCAGCAGTCCAACTAGGGATGGAGAGACCCAGTACTTC.

V is TRBV5-1 and J is TRBJ2-5; D may be TRBD1 or TRBD2 (5 bases each). Germline CDR1 reads SGHRS; CDR2 reads YFSETQ. Trimming took 4 bases from V and 5 from J, leaving 12 bases between them. The CDR3 length is 13 residues. The CDR3 nucleotides are TGCGCCAGCAGCCGGGGCCAGAGCGAGACCCAGTACTTC. This codes for CASSRGQSETQYF.

This clonotype was counted many times. This could be a read error, since a much larger clone is one nucleotide away. J is TRBJ2-5 and V is TRBV7-9, with 13 bases identical to TRBD2. CDR1 is SEHNR, CDR2 FQNEAQ, per germline (reference sequence). J lost 11 bases, V lost 5 bases, and 14 bases had no gene match. This CDR3 is built from 16 residues. CDR3: CASSPTSGREGNEQYF. CDR3 DNA sequence: TGTGCCAGCAGCCCAACTAGCGGGAGGGAGGGCAATGAGCAGTACTTC. Full variable domain (rest looked up from reference TRBV7-9 and TRBJ2-5): DTGVSQNPRHKITKRGQNVTFRCDPISEHNRLYWYRQTLGQGPEFLTYFQNEAQLEKSRLLSDRFSAERPKGSFSTLEIQRTEQGDSAMYLCASSPTSGREGNEQYFGPGTRLLVL.

The rearrangement uses TRBV29-1 and TRBJ1-2; the D is unclear. The CDR3 has 12 residues. From germline, CDR1 is SQVTM and CDR2 ANQGSEA. V dropped 4 bases and J dropped 9 bases, with 15 bases sitting between them. The CDR3, as DNA: TGCAGCGTTGGGTACGGGTCCGAAAGCTACACCTTC. Translating it yields CSVGYGSESYTF.

This clonotype appeared a few times. The rearrangement joins TRBV20-1 to TRBJ2-6, with a weak D call TRBD2 (5 bases). V was clipped by 0 bases and J by 12 bases, with 15 bases between them. The germline V gene encodes CDR1 DFQATT and CDR2 SNEGSKA (reference sequence). The CDR3 loop spans 14 amino acids. The CDR3 DNA is TGCAGTGCTAGAGATTCGGTACGGGCGGGCGTCCTGACTTTC. Its protein product is CSARDSVRAGVLTF.

The gene calls are TRBV3-1 and TRBJ2-7, with D perhaps TRBD1 (6 bases). CDR1 and CDR2 from the germline V gene are LGHDT and YNNKEL (reference sequence). The V gene lost 0 bases and the J gene lost 9 bases, with 21 bases spanning the gap. This CDR3 region has 16 residues. This CDR3 is CASSQDGGFRDIGQYF. The CDR3 nucleotides are TGTGCCAGCAGCCAAGATGGGGGCTTTCGTGATATTGGGCAGTACTTC.

V gene TRBV3-1 combines with J gene TRBJ1-5; D unresolved. The length of the CDR3 is 13 residues. Trimming removed 0 bases at V and 7 bases at J, with 7 bases between. The germline V gene encodes CDR1 LGHDT and CDR2 YNNKEL (reference sequence). CDR3 coding DNA: TGTGCCAGCAGCCAAGATATCGGCCAGCCCCAGCATTTT. This gives the protein CASSQDIGQPQHF.

Many counts were recorded for this clonotype. The chain employs TRBV2 and TRBJ1-6; possibly TRBD1 for D (5 bases). The germline V and J ends were trimmed by 6 bases and 14 bases, with 14 bases remaining between them. Per germline, CDR1 SNHLY and CDR2 FYNNEI. The CDR3 covers 12 residues. The CDR3 loop reads CASRTSGMALHF. In nucleotides, the CDR3 is TGTGCCAGCAGGACATCAGGGATGGCCCTCCACTTT.

There are a few counts of this clonotype. This chain's CDR3 is CASSLGTGHYEQYF. The CDR3 DNA follows: TGTGCCAGCAGCTTGGGGACAGGGCACTACGAGCAGTACTTC. The rearrangement joins TRBV5-6 to TRBJ2-7, with 8 nucleotides matching TRBD1. This CDR3 is 14 amino acids long. With 0 bases clipped from V and 3 bases from J, the junction kept 2 bases outside the gene matches. CDR1 and CDR2 from the germline V gene are SGHDT and YYEEEE.

This sequence joins TRBV20-1 and TRBJ2-3, with 7 bases that match TRBD2. Germline V lookup: CDR1 DFQATT, CDR2 SNEGSKA (reference sequence). V trimming: 1 base; J trimming: 0 bases; junction bases outside the gene matches: 7. The CDR3 totals 16 residues. CDR3 in amino acids: CSARAGLYFSTDTQYF. DNA for the CDR3: TGCAGTGCTAGAGCGGGACTATACTTTAGCACAGATACGCAGTATTTT.